This is a list of T cell receptor beta chains from one sample in a study of T cells in localized non-small cell lung cancer. Using immunoSEQ multiplex PCR, the repertoire was profiled, and TCRdb retains in-frame clones only, with some absent. The table records roughly 1,500 clones, 20% to 25% of them present only once. The sample was normal lung tissue next to the tumor, taken before any cancer treatment. Receptor source: a woman between 35 and 70 years old with stage I lung adenocarcinoma. Each CDR3 is given with its conserved first and last residue. The order of the fields is D gene, V gene, J gene, clone size, CDR3 protein, CDR3 DNA. D genes are given only for firm matches. Part of the rows lack a size; the others show once, few, many or a class for expanded clones.

>TRBD2|TRBV19|TRBJ2-1|NA
CASSRHRTSGTTSYNEQFF
TGTGCCAGTAGTCGACACCGGACTAGCGGGACGACTTCCTACAATGAGCAGTTCTTC
>TRBD2|TRBV11-3|TRBJ2-3|NA
CASSQWDYVTDTQYF
TGTGCCAGCAGCCAGTGGGACTACGTAACAGATACGCAGTATTTT
>TRBD1|TRBV4-1|TRBJ2-7|few
CASSQSQGTSYEQYF
TGCGCCAGCAGCCAATCACAGGGGACCTCCTACGAGCAGTACTTC
>NA|TRBV11-3|TRBJ2-7|few
CASSLEPEHYEQYF
TGTGCCAGCAGCTTAGAGCCGGAGCATTACGAGCAGTACTTC
>NA|TRBV19|TRBJ2-3|NA
CASSPYPGAGRTDTQYF
TGTGCCAGTAGTCCCTACCCCGGAGCAGGGCGCACAGATACGCAGTATTTT
>TRBD1|TRBV11-3|TRBJ1-5|few
CASSGGTGSGDSNQPQHF
TGTGCCAGCAGCGGCGGGACAGGGAGTGGGGATAGCAATCAGCCCCAGCATTTT
>NA|TRBV11-3|TRBJ2-3|medium-sized
CASRGDPTADTQYF
TGTGCCAGCAGGGGGGACCCGACCGCAGATACGCAGTATTTT
>NA|TRBV11-3|TRBJ1-1|few
CASSGGSWYNTEAFF
TGTGCCAGCAGCGGAGGGAGTTGGTACAACACTGAAGCTTTCTTT
>TRBD2|TRBV7-6|TRBJ2-7|NA
CASSLTPPGHRTSWNYEQYF
TGTGCCAGCAGCTTAACCCCCCCGGGACACCGGACTAGCTGGAACTACGAGCAGTACTTC
>NA|TRBV5-1|TRBJ1-1|NA
CASSLKGPGSNTEAFF
TGCGCCAGCAGCCTAAAGGGCCCAGGGAGTAACACTGAAGCTTTCTTT
>TRBD2|TRBV10-3|TRBJ2-1|few
CAISEKRDDYNEQFF
TGTGCCATCAGTGAGAAGCGGGACGACTACAATGAGCAGTTCTTC
>NA|TRBV11-3|TRBJ2-1|few
CASSRTASYNEQFF
TGTGCCAGCAGCAGGACAGCTTCCTACAATGAGCAGTTCTTC
>TRBD1|TRBV18|TRBJ1-1|NA
CASSSTGGDTEAFF
TGTGCCAGCTCGTCAACAGGGGGGGACACTGAAGCTTTCTTT
>NA|TRBV6-4|TRBJ2-7|few
CASSNSDEQYF
TGTGCCAGCAGCAACTCGGACGAGCAGTACTTC
>NA|TRBV11-3|TRBJ1-1|NA
CASSLQAEYTEAFF
TGTGCCAGCAGCCTACAGGCAGAGTACACTGAAGCTTTCTTT
>TRBD1|TRBV5-1|TRBJ2-7|NA
CASSLESGQGNREQYF
TGCGCCAGCAGCTTGGAATCGGGACAGGGGAACCGCGAGCAGTACTTC
>NA|TRBV11-3|TRBJ1-1|few
CASSLYPSAGSTEAFF
TGTGCCAGCAGCTTGTATCCGTCGGCGGGATCCACTGAAGCTTTCTTT
>NA|TRBV6-8|TRBJ2-7|NA
CASSAQGTYEQYF
TGTGCCAGCAGTGCACAGGGTACCTACGAGCAGTACTTC
>TRBD1|TRBV19|TRBJ2-7|large
CASSRRQGAYEQYF
TGTGCCAGTAGTCGCAGACAGGGGGCGTACGAGCAGTACTTC
>NA|TRBV11-3|TRBJ2-3|NA
CASSLGRTENTQYF
TGTGCCAGCAGCTTAGGACGGACGGAGAATACGCAGTATTTT
>TRBD1|TRBV29-1|TRBJ1-1|NA
CSARQGITEAFF
TGCAGCGCGAGACAGGGGATCACTGAAGCTTTCTTT
>NA|TRBV11-3|TRBJ1-4|NA
CASSLEGGTIHEKLFF
TGTGCCAGCAGTTTAGAGGGGGGAACAATACATGAAAAACTGTTTTTT
>NA|TRBV18|TRBJ2-6|NA
CASSPGQLNSGANVLTF
TGTGCCAGCTCACCCGGACAGCTTAACTCTGGGGCCAACGTCCTGACTTTC
>NA|TRBV11-3|TRBJ2-5|NA
CASSRGGQAKYQETQYF
TGTGCCAGCAGCCGCGGGGGACAGGCAAAGTACCAAGAGACCCAGTACTTC
>NA|TRBV6-8|TRBJ1-1|NA
CASSLQTNTEAFF
TGTGCCAGCAGTTTACAGACGAACACTGAAGCTTTCTTT
>NA|TRBV10-2|TRBJ1-5|few
CASSEGSGYSNQPQHF
TGCGCCAGCAGTGAAGGGTCAGGGTATAGCAATCAGCCCCAGCATTTT
>TRBD1|TRBV4-1|TRBJ2-3|few
CASSQGVTGAGDTQYF
TGCGCCAGCAGCCAAGGAGTAACAGGGGCGGGAGATACGCAGTATTTT
>NA|TRBV19|TRBJ1-2|NA
CASTTPGRANYGYTF
TGTGCCAGTACCACGCCGGGACGGGCTAACTATGGCTACACCTTC
>TRBD1|TRBV18|TRBJ2-2|few
CASSHTGQGGTGELFF
TGTGCCAGCTCACACACCGGACAGGGTGGCACCGGGGAGCTGTTTTTT
>TRBD1|TRBV11-3|TRBJ2-2|few
CASSLRDRGGTGELFF
TGTGCCAGCAGCTTACGGGACAGGGGCGGCACCGGGGAGCTGTTTTTT
>NA|TRBV11-3|TRBJ2-7|NA
CASSRKDGKYYEQYF
TGTGCCAGCAGCCGGAAGGACGGAAAATACTACGAGCAGTACTTC
>NA|TRBV12-5|TRBJ1-3|NA
CASGFGEPSGNTIYF
TGTGCTAGTGGTTTTGGGGAACCCTCTGGAAACACCATATATTTT
>NA|TRBV19|TRBJ1-2|NA
CASSPLPALRGYTF
TGTGCCAGTAGCCCATTACCTGCCCTCCGTGGCTACACCTTC
>NA|TRBV10-2|TRBJ2-7|few
CASSSGLTLSGEQYF
TGCGCCAGCAGTTCCGGACTCACACTGAGTGGGGAGCAGTACTTC
>TRBD1|TRBV11-3|TRBJ1-1|medium-sized
CASSLGQAAAEAFF
TGTGCCAGCAGCTTGGGACAGGCGGCGGCTGAAGCTTTCTTT
>NA|TRBV28|TRBJ1-4|once
CASSQSRGNEKLFF
TGTGCCAGCAGTCAGAGTAGGGGCAACGAAAAACTGTTTTTT
>NA|TRBV9|TRBJ2-1|large
CASSVEGGNNEQFF
TGTGCCAGCAGCGTAGAAGGGGGAAACAATGAGCAGTTCTTC
>TRBD1|TRBV25-1|TRBJ1-4|NA
CASSEVGTGDEKLFF
TGTGCCAGCAGTGAGGTTGGGACAGGGGACGAAAAACTGTTTTTT
>NA|TRBV19|TRBJ1-2|once
CASSFRYGYTF
TGTGCCAGTAGTTTTCGCTATGGCTACACCTTC
>NA|TRBV11-3|TRBJ1-1|few
CASSLSVMNTEAFF
TGTGCCAGCAGCTTATCAGTGATGAACACTGAAGCTTTCTTT